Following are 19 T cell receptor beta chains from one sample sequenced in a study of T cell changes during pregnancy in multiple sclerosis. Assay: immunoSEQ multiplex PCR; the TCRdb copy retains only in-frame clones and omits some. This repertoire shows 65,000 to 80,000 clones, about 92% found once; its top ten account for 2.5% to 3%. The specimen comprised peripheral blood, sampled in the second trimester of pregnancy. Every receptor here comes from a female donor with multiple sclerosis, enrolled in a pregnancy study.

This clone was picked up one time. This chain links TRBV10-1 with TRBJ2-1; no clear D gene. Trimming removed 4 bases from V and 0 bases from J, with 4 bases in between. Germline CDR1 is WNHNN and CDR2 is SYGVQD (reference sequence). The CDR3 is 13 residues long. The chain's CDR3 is CASSGSSYNEQFF. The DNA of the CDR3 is TGCGCCAGCAGTGGGAGCTCCTACAATGAGCAGTTCTTC.

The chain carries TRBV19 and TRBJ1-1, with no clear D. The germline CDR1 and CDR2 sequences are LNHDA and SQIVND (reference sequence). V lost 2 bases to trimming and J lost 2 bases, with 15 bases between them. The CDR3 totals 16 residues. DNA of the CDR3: TGTGCCAGTAGTATACGTGTCGGGAGCCGCAACACTGAAGCTTTCTTT. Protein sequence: CASSIRVGSRNTEAFF. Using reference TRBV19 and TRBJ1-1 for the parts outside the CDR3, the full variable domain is DGGITQSPKYLFRKEGQNVTLSCEQNLNHDAMYWYRQDPGQGLRLIYYSQIVNDFQKGDIAEGYSVSREKKESFPLTVTSAQKNPTAFYLCASSIRVGSRNTEAFFGQGTRLTVV.

The CDR3: CASSLDRGISPLHF. CDR3 DNA sequence: TGTGCCAGCAGCTTAGACAGGGGAATTTCACCCCTCCACTTT. The rearrangement joins TRBV5-4 to TRBJ1-6; 8 bases line up with TRBD1. The length of the CDR3 is 14 residues. V dropped 2 bases and J dropped 9; count of bases not matched to a gene: 4. Germline lookup yields CDR1 SGHNT and CDR2 YYREEE (reference sequence).

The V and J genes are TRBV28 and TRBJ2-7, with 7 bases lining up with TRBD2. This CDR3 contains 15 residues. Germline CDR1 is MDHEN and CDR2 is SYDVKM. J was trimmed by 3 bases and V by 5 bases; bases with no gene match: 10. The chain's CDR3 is CASSTPGGRVYEQYF. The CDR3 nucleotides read TGTGCCAGCAGTACCCCTGGCGGGAGAGTCTACGAGCAGTACTTC.

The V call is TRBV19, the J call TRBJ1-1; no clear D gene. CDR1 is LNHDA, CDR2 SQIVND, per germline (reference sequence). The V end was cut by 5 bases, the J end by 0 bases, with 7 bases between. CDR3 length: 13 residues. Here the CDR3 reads CASSPYMNTEAFF. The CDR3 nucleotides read TGTGCCAGTAGTCCTTATATGAACACTGAAGCTTTCTTT.

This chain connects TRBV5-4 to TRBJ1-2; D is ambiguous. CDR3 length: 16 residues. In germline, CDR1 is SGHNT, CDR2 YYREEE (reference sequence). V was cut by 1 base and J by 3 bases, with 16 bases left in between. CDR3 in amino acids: CASSLSMQKSHYGYTF. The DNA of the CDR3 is TGTGCCAGCAGCTTGTCAATGCAGAAGTCGCACTATGGCTACACCTTC.

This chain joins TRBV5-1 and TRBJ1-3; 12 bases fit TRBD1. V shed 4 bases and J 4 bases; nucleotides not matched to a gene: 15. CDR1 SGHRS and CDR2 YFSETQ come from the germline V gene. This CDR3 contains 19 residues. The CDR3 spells CASSPGQGAPILSGNTIYF. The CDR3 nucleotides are TGCGCCAGCAGCCCGGGACAGGGGGCGCCAATTTTATCAGGAAACACCATATATTTT.

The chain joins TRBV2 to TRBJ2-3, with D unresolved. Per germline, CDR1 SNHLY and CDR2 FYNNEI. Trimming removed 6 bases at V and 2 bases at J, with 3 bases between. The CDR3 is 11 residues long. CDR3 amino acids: CASRATDTQYF. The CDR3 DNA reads TGTGCCAGCAGGGCCACAGATACGCAGTATTTT.

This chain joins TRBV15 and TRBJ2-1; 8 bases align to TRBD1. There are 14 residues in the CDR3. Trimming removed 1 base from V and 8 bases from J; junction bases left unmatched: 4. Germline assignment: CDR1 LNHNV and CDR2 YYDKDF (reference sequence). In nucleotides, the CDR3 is TGTGCCACCAGCAGAGTTTCAGGGGGCGATGAGCAGTTCTTC. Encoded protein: CATSRVSGGDEQFF.

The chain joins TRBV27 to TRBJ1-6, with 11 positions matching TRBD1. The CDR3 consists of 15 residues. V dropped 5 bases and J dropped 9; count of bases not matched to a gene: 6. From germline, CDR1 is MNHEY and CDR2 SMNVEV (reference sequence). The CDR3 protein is CASSPGQGASSPLHF. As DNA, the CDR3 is TGTGCCAGCAGTCCAGGACAGGGGGCAAGTTCACCCCTCCACTTT.

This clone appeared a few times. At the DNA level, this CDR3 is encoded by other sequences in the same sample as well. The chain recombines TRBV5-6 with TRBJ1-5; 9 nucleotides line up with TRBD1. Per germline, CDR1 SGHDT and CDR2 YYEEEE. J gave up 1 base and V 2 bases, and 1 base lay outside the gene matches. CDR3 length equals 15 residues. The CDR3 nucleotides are TGTGCCAGCAGCTTAGGACAGGGGAGCAATCAGCCCCAGCATTTT. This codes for CASSLGQGSNQPQHF.

Written as DNA, the CDR3 is TGTGCCAGCAGCCTCGGACAGATAGAGACCCAGTACTTC. Amino acid sequence: CASSLGQIETQYF. The chain joins TRBV6-5 to TRBJ2-5, with a possible D match to TRBD1 (6 bases). V lost 6 bases, J lost 4 bases, and 12 bases lay in between. The CDR3 sequence is 13 residues long. The germline V gene has CDR1 MNHEY and CDR2 SVGAGI.

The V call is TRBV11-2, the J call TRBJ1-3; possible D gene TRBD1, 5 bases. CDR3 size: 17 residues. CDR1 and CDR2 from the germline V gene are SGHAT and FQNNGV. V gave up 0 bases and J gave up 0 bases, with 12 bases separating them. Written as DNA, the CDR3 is TGTGCCAGCAGCTTAGATAACCAGGGCCTCTCTGGAAACACCATATATTTT. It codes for CASSLDNQGLSGNTIYF.

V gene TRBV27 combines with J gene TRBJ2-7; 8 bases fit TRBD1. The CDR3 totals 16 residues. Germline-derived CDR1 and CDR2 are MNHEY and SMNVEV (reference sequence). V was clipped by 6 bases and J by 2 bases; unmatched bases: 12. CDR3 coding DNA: TGTGCCAGCAGATTTGTTCCGGGGACAGGAACCTACGAGCAGTACTTC. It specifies CASRFVPGTGTYEQYF.

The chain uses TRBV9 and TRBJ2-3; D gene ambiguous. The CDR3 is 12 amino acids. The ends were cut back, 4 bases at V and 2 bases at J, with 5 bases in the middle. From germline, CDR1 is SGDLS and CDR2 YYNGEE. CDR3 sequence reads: CASSRDTDTQYF. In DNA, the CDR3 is TGTGCCAGCAGCCGAGACACAGATACGCAGTATTTT.

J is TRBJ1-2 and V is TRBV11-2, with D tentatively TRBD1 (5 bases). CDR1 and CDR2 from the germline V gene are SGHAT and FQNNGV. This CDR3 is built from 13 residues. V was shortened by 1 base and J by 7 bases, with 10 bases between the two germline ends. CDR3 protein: CASSLGGWGGYTF. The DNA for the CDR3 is TGTGCCAGCAGCTTAGGGGGCTGGGGTGGCTACACCTTC.

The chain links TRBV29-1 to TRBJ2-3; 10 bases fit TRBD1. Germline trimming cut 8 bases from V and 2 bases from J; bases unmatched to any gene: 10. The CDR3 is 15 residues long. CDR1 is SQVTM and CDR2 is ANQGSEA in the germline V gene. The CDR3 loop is CSYAGQGRPTDTQYF. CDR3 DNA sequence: TGCAGCTATGCGGGACAGGGGCGCCCCACAGATACGCAGTATTTT.

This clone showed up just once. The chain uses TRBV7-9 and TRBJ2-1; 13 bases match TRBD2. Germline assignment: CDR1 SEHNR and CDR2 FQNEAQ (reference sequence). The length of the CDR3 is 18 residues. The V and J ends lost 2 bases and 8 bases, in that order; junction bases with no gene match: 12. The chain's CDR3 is CASSLPQTSGGPLDEQFF. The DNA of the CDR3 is TGTGCCAGCAGCTTACCGCAGACTAGCGGGGGGCCCCTTGATGAGCAGTTCTTC.

In DNA form, the CDR3 reads TGTGCCAGCAGCCAAGATCACACAAAAAACATTCAGTACTTC. The encoded protein is CASSQDHTKNIQYF. The chain uses TRBV14 and TRBJ2-4; no definite D call. The CDR3 sequence is 14 residues long. V was pared by 0 bases and J by 4 bases, with 7 bases between. CDR1 and CDR2 (germline): SGHDN, FVKESK. The full variable domain, in which reference TRBV14 and TRBJ2-4 provide the parts outside the CDR3, is EAGVTQFPSHSVIEKGQTVTLRCDPISGHDNLYWYRRVMGKEIKFLLHFVKESKQDESGMPNNRFLAERTGGTYSTLKVQPAELEDSGVYFCASSQDHTKNIQYFGAGTRLSVL.